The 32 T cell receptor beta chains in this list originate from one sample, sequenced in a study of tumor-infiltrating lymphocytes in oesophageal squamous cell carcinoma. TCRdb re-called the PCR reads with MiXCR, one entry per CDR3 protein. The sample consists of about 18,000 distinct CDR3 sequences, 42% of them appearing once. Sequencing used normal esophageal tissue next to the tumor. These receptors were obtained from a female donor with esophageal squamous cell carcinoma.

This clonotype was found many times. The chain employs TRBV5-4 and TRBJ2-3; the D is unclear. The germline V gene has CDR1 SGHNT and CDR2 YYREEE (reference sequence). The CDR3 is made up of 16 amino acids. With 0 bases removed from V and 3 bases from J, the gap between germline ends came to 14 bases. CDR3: CASSLGRASDTDTQYF. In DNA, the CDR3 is TGTGCCAGCAGCTTGGGTCGAGCGAGTGATACAGATACGCAGTATTTT.

Here the CDR3 DNA reads TGTGCCAGCAGCTTGGGACTAGCACAGACCCAGTACTTC. Residues: CASSLGLAQTQYF. The chain links TRBV7-3 to TRBJ2-7, with 9 bases aligning to TRBD2. The DNA end lines up better with TRBJ2-5; the J call may be wrong. Germline V gene lookup returns CDR1 SGHTA and CDR2 FQGTGA. This CDR3 is 13 amino acids long.

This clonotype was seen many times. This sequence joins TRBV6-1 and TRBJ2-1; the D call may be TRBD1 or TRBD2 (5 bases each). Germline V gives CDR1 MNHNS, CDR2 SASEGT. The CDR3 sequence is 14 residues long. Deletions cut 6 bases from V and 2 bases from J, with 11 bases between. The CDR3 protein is CASRELGAYNEQFF. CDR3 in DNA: TGTGCCAGCAGAGAACTGGGGGCCTACAATGAGCAGTTCTTC.

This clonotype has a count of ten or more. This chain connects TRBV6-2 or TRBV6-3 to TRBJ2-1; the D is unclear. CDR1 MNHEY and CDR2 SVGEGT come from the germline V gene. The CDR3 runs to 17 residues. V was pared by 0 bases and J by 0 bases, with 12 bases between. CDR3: CASSYSAYSSSYNEQFF. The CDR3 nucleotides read TGTGCCAGCAGTTACTCGGCCTATTCGAGCTCCTACAATGAGCAGTTCTTC.

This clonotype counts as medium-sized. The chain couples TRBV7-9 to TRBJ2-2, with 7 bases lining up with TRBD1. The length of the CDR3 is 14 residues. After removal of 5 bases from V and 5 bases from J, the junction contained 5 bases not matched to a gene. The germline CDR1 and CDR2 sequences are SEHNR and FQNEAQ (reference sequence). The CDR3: CASSPDRATGELFF. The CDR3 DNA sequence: TGTGCCAGCAGCCCCGACAGGGCGACCGGGGAGCTGTTTTTT.

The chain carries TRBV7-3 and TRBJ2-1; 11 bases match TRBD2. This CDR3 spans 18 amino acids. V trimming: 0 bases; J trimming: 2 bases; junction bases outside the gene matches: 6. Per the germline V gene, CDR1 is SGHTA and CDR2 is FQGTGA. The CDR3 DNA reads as TGTGCCAGCAGCTTAACTAGCGGGGGGGCCTTACCCTACAATGAGCAGTTCTTC. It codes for CASSLTSGGALPYNEQFF.

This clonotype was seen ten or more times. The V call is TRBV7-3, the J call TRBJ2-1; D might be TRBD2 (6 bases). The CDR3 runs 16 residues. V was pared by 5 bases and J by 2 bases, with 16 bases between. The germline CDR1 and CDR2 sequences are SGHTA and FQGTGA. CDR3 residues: CASSLLAGSAYNEQFF. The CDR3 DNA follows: TGTGCCAGCAGCCTTTTAGCCGGGAGTGCCTACAATGAGCAGTTCTTC.

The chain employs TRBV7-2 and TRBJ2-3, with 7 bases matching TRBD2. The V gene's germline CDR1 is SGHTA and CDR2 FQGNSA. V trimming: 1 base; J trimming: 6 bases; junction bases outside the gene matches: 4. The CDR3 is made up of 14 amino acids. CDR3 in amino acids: CASSLGGREDTQYF. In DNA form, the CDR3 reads TGTGCCAGCAGCTTAGGAGGGAGGGAGGATACGCAGTATTTT.

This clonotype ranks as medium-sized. The DNA for the CDR3 is TGTGCCAGCAGCTTAGATCAGGGGCTGGAGCAGCCCCAGCATTTT. This encodes CASSLDQGLEQPQHF. V is TRBV11-2 and J is TRBJ1-5; weak D call: TRBD1 (6 bases). The CDR3 extends over 15 amino acids. Germline CDR1 and CDR2: SGHAT and FQNNGV. The V and J ends lost 0 bases and 7 bases respectively, with 13 bases between them.

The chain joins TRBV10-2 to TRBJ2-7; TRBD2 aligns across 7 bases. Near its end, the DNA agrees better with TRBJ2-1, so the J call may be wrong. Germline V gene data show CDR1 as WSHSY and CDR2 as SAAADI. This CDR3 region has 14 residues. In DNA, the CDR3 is TGCGCCAGCAGTGACAGCGGGACCGCCTATGAGCAGTTCTTC. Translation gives CASSDSGTAYEQFF.

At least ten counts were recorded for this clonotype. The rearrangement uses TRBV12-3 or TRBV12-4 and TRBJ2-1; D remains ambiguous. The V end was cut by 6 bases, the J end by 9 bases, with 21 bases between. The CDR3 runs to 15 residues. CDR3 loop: CASRPRGNFGSEQFF. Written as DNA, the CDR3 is TGTGCCAGCAGGCCCAGAGGCAACTTCGGTAGTGAGCAGTTCTTC.

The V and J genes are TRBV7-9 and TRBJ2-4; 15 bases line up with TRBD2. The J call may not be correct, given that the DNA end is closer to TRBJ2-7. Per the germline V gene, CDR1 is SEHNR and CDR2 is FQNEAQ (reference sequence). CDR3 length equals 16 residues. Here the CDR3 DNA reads TGTGCCAGCAGCTTCGGACTAGCGGGAGGGGGGTACGAGCAGTACTTC. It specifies CASSFGLAGGGYEQYF.

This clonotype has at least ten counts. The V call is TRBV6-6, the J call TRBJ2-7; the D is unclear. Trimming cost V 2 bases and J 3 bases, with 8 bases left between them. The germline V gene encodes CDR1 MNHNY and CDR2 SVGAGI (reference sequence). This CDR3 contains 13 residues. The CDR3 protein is CASSYGRHYEQYF. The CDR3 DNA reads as TGTGCCAGCAGTTACGGGCGGCACTACGAGCAGTACTTC.

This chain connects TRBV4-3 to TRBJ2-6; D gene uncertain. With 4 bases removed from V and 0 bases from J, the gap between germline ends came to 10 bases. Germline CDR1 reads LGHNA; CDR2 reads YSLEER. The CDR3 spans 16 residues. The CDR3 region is CASSPKQDSGANVLTF. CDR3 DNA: TGCGCCAGCAGCCCTAAACAAGACTCTGGGGCCAACGTCCTGACTTTC.

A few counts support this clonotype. CDR3: CSALVRRSSGANVLTF. For the CDR3, the DNA is TGCAGTGCTCTAGTCCGACGTTCCTCTGGGGCCAACGTCCTGACTTTC. This rearrangement joins TRBV20-1 to TRBJ2-6; no clear D. The germline V gene encodes CDR1 DFQATT and CDR2 SNEGSKA (reference sequence). Trimming shortened V by 5 bases and J by 0 bases, and 14 bases separated the two germline ends. CDR3 size: 16 residues.

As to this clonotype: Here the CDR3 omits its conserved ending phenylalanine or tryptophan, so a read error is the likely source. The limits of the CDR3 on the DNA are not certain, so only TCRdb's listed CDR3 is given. Here the CDR3 reads CASSLTPRPRLAGDPTSSTSAP. The genes are TRBV7-3 and TRBJ1-1. The CDR3 comprises 22 residues, both ends counted. From germline, CDR1 is SGHTA and CDR2 FQGTGA.

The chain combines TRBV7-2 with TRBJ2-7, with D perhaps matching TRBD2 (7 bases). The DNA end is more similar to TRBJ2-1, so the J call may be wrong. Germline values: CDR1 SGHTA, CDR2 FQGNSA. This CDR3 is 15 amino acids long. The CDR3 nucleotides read TGTGCCAGCAGCTTATTTTACGGGGGGCCTTACGAGCAGTTCTTC. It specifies CASSLFYGGPYEQFF.

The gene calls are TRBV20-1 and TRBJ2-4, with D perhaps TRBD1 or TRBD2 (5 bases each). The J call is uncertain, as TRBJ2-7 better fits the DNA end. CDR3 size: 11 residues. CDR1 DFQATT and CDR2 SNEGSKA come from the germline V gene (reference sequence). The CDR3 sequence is CSALWGYEQYF. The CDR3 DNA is TGCAGTGCCCTCTGGGGGTACGAGCAGTACTTC.

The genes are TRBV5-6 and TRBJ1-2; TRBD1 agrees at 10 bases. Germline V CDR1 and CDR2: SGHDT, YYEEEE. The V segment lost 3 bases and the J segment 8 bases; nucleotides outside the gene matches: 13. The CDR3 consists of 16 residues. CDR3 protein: CASSSLDRTGGRGYTF. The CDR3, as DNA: TGTGCCAGCAGCTCCCTCGACCGGACAGGGGGTAGGGGCTACACCTTC.

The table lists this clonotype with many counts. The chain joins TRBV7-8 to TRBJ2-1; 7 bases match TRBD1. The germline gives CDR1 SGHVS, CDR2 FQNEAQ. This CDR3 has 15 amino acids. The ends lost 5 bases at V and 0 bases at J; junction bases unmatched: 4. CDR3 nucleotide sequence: TGTGCCAGCAGCCAAAGGGACAGCTCCTACAATGAGCAGTTCTTC. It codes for CASSQRDSSYNEQFF.

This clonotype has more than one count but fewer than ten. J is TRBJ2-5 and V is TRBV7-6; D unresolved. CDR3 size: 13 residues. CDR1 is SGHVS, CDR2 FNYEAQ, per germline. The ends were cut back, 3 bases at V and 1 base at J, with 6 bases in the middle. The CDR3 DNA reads TGTGCCAGCAGCTTCGGGCTCCAAGAGACCCAGTACTTC. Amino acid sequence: CASSFGLQETQYF.

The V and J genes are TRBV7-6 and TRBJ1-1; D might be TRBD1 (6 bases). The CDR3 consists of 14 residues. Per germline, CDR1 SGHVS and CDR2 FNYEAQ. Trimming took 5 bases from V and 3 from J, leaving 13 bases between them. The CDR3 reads CASSVQGLDTEAFF. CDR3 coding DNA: TGTGCCAGCAGCGTACAGGGTTTAGACACTGAAGCTTTCTTT.

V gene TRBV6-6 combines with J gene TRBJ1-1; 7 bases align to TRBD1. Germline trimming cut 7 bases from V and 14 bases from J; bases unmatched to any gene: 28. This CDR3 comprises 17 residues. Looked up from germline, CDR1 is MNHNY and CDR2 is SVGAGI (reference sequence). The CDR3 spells CASTKTKGGPSSYEQFF. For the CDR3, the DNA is TGTGCCAGCACGAAAACCAAAGGGGGCCCTAGCTCCTACGAGCAGTTCTTT.

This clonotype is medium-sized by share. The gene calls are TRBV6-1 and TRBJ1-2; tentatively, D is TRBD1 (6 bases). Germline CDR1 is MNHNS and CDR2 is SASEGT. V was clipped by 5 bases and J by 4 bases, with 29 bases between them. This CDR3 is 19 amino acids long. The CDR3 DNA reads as TGTGCCAGCAGTTTCTCCACCCCCGGCGTAGGGGGGGGCTCCTATGGCTACACCTTC. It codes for CASSFSTPGVGGGSYGYTF.

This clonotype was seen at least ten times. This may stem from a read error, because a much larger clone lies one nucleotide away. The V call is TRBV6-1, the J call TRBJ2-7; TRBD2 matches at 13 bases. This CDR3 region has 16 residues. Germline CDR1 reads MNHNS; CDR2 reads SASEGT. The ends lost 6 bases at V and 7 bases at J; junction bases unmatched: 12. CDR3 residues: CASRWPGLAGNNEQYF. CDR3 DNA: TGTGCCAGCAGATGGCCGGGACTAGCGGGGAACAATGAGCAGTACTTC.

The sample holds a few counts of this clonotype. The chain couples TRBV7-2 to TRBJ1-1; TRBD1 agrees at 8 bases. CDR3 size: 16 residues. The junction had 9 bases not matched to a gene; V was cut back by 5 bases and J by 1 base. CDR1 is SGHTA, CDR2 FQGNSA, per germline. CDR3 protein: CASSPGTGLGNTEAFF. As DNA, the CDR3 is TGTGCCAGCAGCCCAGGGACAGGCCTGGGGAACACTGAAGCTTTCTTT. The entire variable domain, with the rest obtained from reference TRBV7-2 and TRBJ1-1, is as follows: GAGVSQSPSNKVTEKGKDVELRCDPISGHTALYWYRQSLGQGLEFLIYFQGNSAPDKSGLPSDRFSAERTGGSVSTLTIQRTQQEDSAVYLCASSPGTGLGNTEAFFGQGTRLTVV.

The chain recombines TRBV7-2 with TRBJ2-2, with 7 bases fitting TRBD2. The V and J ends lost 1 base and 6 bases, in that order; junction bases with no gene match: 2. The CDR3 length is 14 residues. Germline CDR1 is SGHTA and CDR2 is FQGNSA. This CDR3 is CASSLGLAAGELFF. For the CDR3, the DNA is TGTGCCAGCAGCTTAGGACTAGCTGCCGGGGAGCTGTTTTTT.

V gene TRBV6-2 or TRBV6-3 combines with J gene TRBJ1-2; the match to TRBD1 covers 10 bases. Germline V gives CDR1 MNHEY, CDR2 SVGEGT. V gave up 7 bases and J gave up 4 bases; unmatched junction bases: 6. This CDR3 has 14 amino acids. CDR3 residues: CASTGQGEVYGYTF. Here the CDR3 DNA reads TGTGCCAGCACCGGACAGGGGGAGGTCTATGGCTACACCTTC.

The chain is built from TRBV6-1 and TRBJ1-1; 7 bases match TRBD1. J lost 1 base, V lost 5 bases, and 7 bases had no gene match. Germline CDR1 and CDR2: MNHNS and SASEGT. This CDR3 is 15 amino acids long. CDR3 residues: CASSQPGGWNTEAFF. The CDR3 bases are TGTGCCAGCAGTCAACCAGGGGGGTGGAACACTGAAGCTTTCTTT.

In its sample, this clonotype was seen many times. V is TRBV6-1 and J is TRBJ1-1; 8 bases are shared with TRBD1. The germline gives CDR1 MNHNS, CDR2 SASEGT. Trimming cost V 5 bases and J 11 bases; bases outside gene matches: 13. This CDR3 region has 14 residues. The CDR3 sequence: CASSPHRGRVGAFF. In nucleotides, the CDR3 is TGTGCCAGCAGTCCACACAGGGGGAGAGTAGGGGCTTTCTTT.

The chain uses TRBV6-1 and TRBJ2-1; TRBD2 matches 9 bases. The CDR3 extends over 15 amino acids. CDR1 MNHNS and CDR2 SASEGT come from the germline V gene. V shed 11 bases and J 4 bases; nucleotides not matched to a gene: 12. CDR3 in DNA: TGTGCCGCCAAGCATAGGCGGGAGGGTTACAATGAGCAGTTCTTC. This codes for CAAKHRREGYNEQFF.

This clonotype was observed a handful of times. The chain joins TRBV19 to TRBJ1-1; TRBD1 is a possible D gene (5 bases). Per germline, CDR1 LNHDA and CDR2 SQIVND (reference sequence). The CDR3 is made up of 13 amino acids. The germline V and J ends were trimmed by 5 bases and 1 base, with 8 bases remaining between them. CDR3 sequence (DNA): TGTGCCAGTAGTGCGACAGAGAACACTGAAGCTTTCTTT. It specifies CASSATENTEAFF.